A selection of T cell receptor beta chains follows, all from one sample in a study of blood T cell repertoires in COVID-19. The method was immunoSEQ multiplex PCR; TCRdb's version includes in-frame clones alone and lacks a portion of them. The sample lists 100,000 to 130,000 clones; around four fifths were seen once. Sample: peripheral blood. These receptors were taken from a woman in her 70s with acute or convalescent COVID-19. The CDR3 runs from the conserved cysteine through the conserved F or W. Each record gives: V gene, J gene, D gene, clone size, CDR3 DNA, CDR3 protein. The D gene is left open where the match is weak. Clone size is given for some rows only: seen once, a few or many times, or a class if the clone is expanded.

V: TRBV11-3; J: TRBJ2-1; D: .; size: once; DNA: TGTGCCAGCAGCTTAGCCCCGGGGAGCTCCTACAATGAGCAGTTCTTC; CDR3: CASSLAPGSSYNEQFF
V: TRBV29-1; J: TRBJ2-1; D: TRBD1; size: .; DNA: TGCAGCGTTGAAAGGGACAGGGGTGATGAGCAGTTCTTC; CDR3: CSVERDRGDEQFF
V: TRBV7-2; J: TRBJ2-5; D: TRBD1; size: .; DNA: TGTGCCAGCAGCGGGCAGACAGGGGGCCAAGAGACCCAGTACTTC; CDR3: CASSGQTGGQETQYF
V: TRBV5-5; J: TRBJ1-1; D: .; size: .; DNA: TGTGCCAGCAGCAATAACAGGGCGGGTCCCACCCTTTTCTTT; CDR3: CASSNNRAGPTLFF
V: TRBV19; J: TRBJ2-5; D: .; size: .; DNA: TGTGCCAGTAGTAACAGGGTTGGCGAGACCCAGTACTTC; CDR3: CASSNRVGETQYF
V: TRBV3-1/TRBV3-2; J: TRBJ1-5; D: .; size: .; DNA: TGTGCCAGCAGCCAAGGGCTCACCGATCAGCCCCAGCATTTT; CDR3: CASSQGLTDQPQHF
V: TRBV9; J: TRBJ2-1; D: .; size: .; DNA: TGTGCCAGCAGCGTAGGCCACGGGGTGAATACTGAGCAGTTCTTC; CDR3: CASSVGHGVNTEQFF
V: TRBV3-1/TRBV3-2; J: TRBJ1-1; D: TRBD1; size: few; DNA: TGTGCCAGCAGCCAAGCTTTTCAAGCGACAGGGGAAAAGCCTGAAGCTTTCTTT; CDR3: CASSQAFQATGEKPEAFF
V: TRBV2; J: TRBJ2-3; D: TRBD2; size: .; DNA: TGTGCCAGCAGTGATAGCGGGAGGTTCCGAGATACGCAGTATTTT; CDR3: CASSDSGRFRDTQYF
V: TRBV9; J: TRBJ2-3; D: TRBD2; size: .; DNA: TGTGCCAGCAGCTTTGGGCCGGGGGGGCCGCGAGATACGCAGTATTTT; CDR3: CASSFGPGGPRDTQYF
V: TRBV7-2; J: TRBJ1-5; D: TRBD1; size: .; DNA: TGTGCCAGCAGCTTGCGACAGGGAGGAGGGGGGCCCCAGCATTTT; CDR3: CASSLRQGGGGPQHF
V: TRBV5-1; J: TRBJ2-1; D: TRBD2; size: .; DNA: TGCGCCAGCAGCCCGGGGGGGACCTACAATGAGCAGTTCTTC; CDR3: CASSPGGTYNEQFF
V: TRBV19; J: TRBJ1-4; D: TRBD1; size: .; DNA: TGTGCCAGTAGTCGGACAGGGGCGGATGAAAAACTGTTTTTT; CDR3: CASSRTGADEKLFF
V: TRBV21-1; J: TRBJ2-5; D: .; size: .; DNA: TGTGCCAGCAGCAAAGCGGTGGGACTAGCGGGGGGGCGGCGAGAGACCCAGTACTTC; CDR3: CASSKAVGLAGGRRETQYF
V: TRBV5-1; J: TRBJ1-1; D: .; size: .; DNA: TGCGCCAGCAGCTTGGCGGGGTACACTGAAGCTTTCTTT; CDR3: CASSLAGYTEAFF
V: TRBV5-1; J: TRBJ2-7; D: TRBD1; size: once; DNA: TGCGCCAGCAGCTGGGGGGACAGGGATAAGCGCGAGCAGTACTTC; CDR3: CASSWGDRDKREQYF
V: TRBV28; J: TRBJ1-2; D: TRBD1; size: .; DNA: TGTGCCAGCAGTTTCCTCGACAGGGGGGGTGGCTACACCTTC; CDR3: CASSFLDRGGGYTF
V: TRBV3-1/TRBV3-2; J: TRBJ2-7; D: TRBD2; size: .; DNA: TGTGCCAGCAGCCAAGGCTTAGCGGGAGGAGTGGGGGAGCAGTACTTC; CDR3: CASSQGLAGGVGEQYF
V: TRBV9; J: TRBJ2-5; D: TRBD1; size: .; DNA: TGTGCCAGCAGCGTTGGAGACAGGGGGCGGGAAGAGACCCAGTACTTC; CDR3: CASSVGDRGREETQYF
V: TRBV6-5; J: TRBJ2-7; D: TRBD2; size: .; DNA: TGTGCCAGCAGATTCGGGACTAGCGGGACCTACGAGCAGTACTTC; CDR3: CASRFGTSGTYEQYF
V: TRBV4-2; J: TRBJ2-2; D: .; size: .; DNA: TGTGCCAGCAGCCAAAGGGGGAGGGCCGGCACCGGGGAGCTGTTTTTT; CDR3: CASSQRGRAGTGELFF
V: TRBV18; J: TRBJ2-7; D: TRBD1; size: .; DNA: TGTGCCAGCTCACCATACCGGGACAGGGGCTACGAGCAGTACTTC; CDR3: CASSPYRDRGYEQYF
V: TRBV5-8; J: TRBJ2-2; D: .; size: .; DNA: TGTGCCAGCAGCTTGGCCGGGTTATTTCTTGGGATAGACAGCGGGGAGCTGTTTTTT; CDR3: CASSLAGLFLGIDSGELFF
V: TRBV3-1/TRBV3-2; J: TRBJ1-4; D: TRBD1; size: .; DNA: TGTGCCAGCAGCCAGGGACAGGCCCCTAATGAAAAACTGTTTTTT; CDR3: CASSQGQAPNEKLFF
V: TRBV18; J: TRBJ1-5; D: .; size: few; DNA: TGTGCCAGCTCACCAACAGGGATCAATCAGCCCCAGCATTTT; CDR3: CASSPTGINQPQHF
V: TRBV20-1; J: TRBJ2-3; D: .; size: .; DNA: TGCAGTGCGGCCCGTTATGATACGCAGTATTTT; CDR3: CSAARYDTQYF
V: TRBV19; J: TRBJ2-1; D: .; size: .; DNA: TGTGCCAGTAGTAGCCCGGGATTGAATGAGCAGTTCTTC; CDR3: CASSSPGLNEQFF
V: TRBV12-3/TRBV12-4; J: TRBJ1-5; D: .; size: once; DNA: TGTGCCAGCAGACTCGGACAGAATCAGCCCCAGCATTTT; CDR3: CASRLGQNQPQHF
V: TRBV4-1; J: TRBJ1-1; D: TRBD1; size: .; DNA: TGCGCCAGCAGACCCGTGGAGGGGGCAGGGGGGACTGAAGCTTTCTTT; CDR3: CASRPVEGAGGTEAFF
V: TRBV15; J: TRBJ1-1; D: TRBD1; size: .; DNA: TGTGCCACCAGCCGCGGGACAGGGGGCATGAACACTGAAGCTTTCTTT; CDR3: CATSRGTGGMNTEAFF
V: TRBV5-8; J: TRBJ1-5; D: .; size: .; DNA: TGTGCCAGCAGCTTCGCGACAGGAAGCAATCAGCCCCAGCATTTT; CDR3: CASSFATGSNQPQHF
V: TRBV7-2; J: TRBJ2-1; D: TRBD1; size: .; DNA: TGTGCCAGCAGCCTCTCGGGACAGGGTTACAATGAGCAGTTCTTC; CDR3: CASSLSGQGYNEQFF
V: TRBV12-2; J: TRBJ1-1; D: .; size: .; DNA: TGTGCAAGTCGCTCTCACCTCCGACAGACGCCACTGGTCAGGAGAATGAACACTGAAGCTTTCTTT; CDR3: CASRSHLRQTPLVRRMNTEAFF
V: TRBV11-1; J: TRBJ2-2; D: .; size: .; DNA: TGTGCCAGCAGCCCCAAGGGTGCAGGGCACACCGGGGAGCTGTTTTTT; CDR3: CASSPKGAGHTGELFF
V: TRBV10-3; J: TRBJ1-2; D: .; size: .; DNA: TGTGCCATCAGTGAGTCGGCGGGAGCCGGTGGCTACACCTTC; CDR3: CAISESAGAGGYTF
V: TRBV29-1; J: TRBJ2-7; D: .; size: .; DNA: TGCAGCGTCACCCCCGGCGGGGCGGGGCACTACGAGCAGTACTTC; CDR3: CSVTPGGAGHYEQYF
V: TRBV5-1; J: TRBJ2-2; D: TRBD2; size: .; DNA: TGCGCCAGCAGCGCGATGGGACTAGGAAACACCGGGGAGCTGTTTTTT; CDR3: CASSAMGLGNTGELFF
V: TRBV4-1; J: TRBJ1-3; D: .; size: .; DNA: TGCGCCAGCAGCCCTAGCCAGGTCTCTGGAAACACCATATATTTT; CDR3: CASSPSQVSGNTIYF
V: TRBV28; J: TRBJ1-5; D: .; size: .; DNA: TGTGCCAGCAGCCGCACGGGAAATCAGCCCCAGCATTTT; CDR3: CASSRTGNQPQHF
V: TRBV4-1; J: TRBJ2-1; D: .; size: .; DNA: TGCGCCAGCAGCCAAGATCAGGTGCCGGATACGCGGTTCTTC; CDR3: CASSQDQVPDTRFF
V: TRBV6-5; J: TRBJ1-2; D: .; size: .; DNA: TGTGCCAGCAGCTCAGGGGTTGTTGGCTACACCTTC; CDR3: CASSSGVVGYTF
V: TRBV10-3; J: TRBJ1-2; D: .; size: .; DNA: TGTGCCATCGCGCCGGCCGGAGATTATGGCTACACCTTC; CDR3: CAIAPAGDYGYTF
V: TRBV3-1/TRBV3-2; J: TRBJ2-7; D: TRBD1; size: many; DNA: TGTGCCAGCAGCCAGAGTTCGGTGAGGGGGCTCGGCGAGCAGTACTTC; CDR3: CASSQSSVRGLGEQYF
V: TRBV5-1; J: TRBJ1-1; D: .; size: .; DNA: TGCGCCAGCAGCTTGGGGCCGCTCAATGAAGCTTTCTTT; CDR3: CASSLGPLNEAFF
V: TRBV30; J: TRBJ1-4; D: TRBD1; size: .; DNA: TGTGCCTGGATAGACAGGGGGAGTGAAAAACTGTTTTTT; CDR3: CAWIDRGSEKLFF
V: TRBV29-1; J: TRBJ2-2; D: .; size: .; DNA: TGCAGCGTGGAAGCGCCCACAGCCCCGAACACCGGGGAGCTGTTTTTT; CDR3: CSVEAPTAPNTGELFF
V: TRBV4-1; J: TRBJ1-1; D: .; size: .; DNA: TGCGCCAGCAGCCAAAAGGGGCAGGTGAAGAACACTGAAGCTTTCTTT; CDR3: CASSQKGQVKNTEAFF
V: TRBV4-2; J: TRBJ1-2; D: TRBD1; size: .; DNA: TGTGCCAGCAGCCAAGATAGGACAGGGGATGGCTACACCTTC; CDR3: CASSQDRTGDGYTF
V: TRBV19; J: TRBJ2-3; D: .; size: .; DNA: TGTGCCAGTAGACCCGACAGCCGGACGCAGTATTTT; CDR3: CASRPDSRTQYF
V: TRBV27; J: TRBJ1-6; D: .; size: few; DNA: TGTGCCAGCAGTTTATCGGACAAAAATTCACCCCTCCACTTT; CDR3: CASSLSDKNSPLHF
V: TRBV5-1; J: TRBJ2-7; D: .; size: .; DNA: TGCGCCAGTCGGAGGGACATCCAGTTGTTGGGCGGGAGTTCCTACGAGCAGTACTTC; CDR3: CASRRDIQLLGGSSYEQYF
V: TRBV5-1; J: TRBJ2-2; D: .; size: .; DNA: TGCGCCAGCAGCCCCGGGGCGGGGCAAAGTGACGGGGAGCTGTTTTTT; CDR3: CASSPGAGQSDGELFF